This T cell receptor (beta chain) stems from a study of blood T cell repertoires in COVID-19. Here immunoSEQ multiplex PCR was the method, and the copy in TCRdb shows in-frame clones only, minus some. The sample has some 370,000 clones; more than 70% are singletons. With V trimmed by 3 bases and J by 1 base, 4 bases remained unmatched. The CDR3 runs 16 residues. Germline V gene lookup returns CDR1 LGHNA and CDR2 YNFKEQ. This rearrangement joins TRBV4-2 to TRBJ1-2, with TRBD1 matching 11 bases. The specimen sequenced was peripheral blood. This clonotype was sampled from a man in his forties with acute or convalescent COVID-19. The CDR3 nucleotides are TGTGCCAGCAGCCAGGGACAGGGGGGGAATAACTATGGCTACACCTTC. Translated: CASSQGQGGNNYGYTF.